Sequencing of this T cell receptor (beta chain) was carried out in a study of neurological immune-mediated disorders. The sorted-subset TCR libraries were prepared using some 920,000 CD4+ or CD8+ T cells as the starting material. This CDR3 region has 13 residues. Trimming took 4 bases from V and 6 from J, leaving 13 bases between them. Germline CDR1 reads SGHRS; CDR2 reads YFSETQ. The cDNA came from 5'RACE, which used 10-nucleotide random UMIs. In TCRdb, the 5' RACE reads were re-called with MiXCR into one record per CDR3 protein. This sample has some 10,000 distinct CDR3 sequences, with around 21% found just once. This clonotype occurred many times.

Sequencing was done on a sample of CD8+ T cells from blood. The TCR comes from an older woman with HTLV-1-associated myelopathy (HAM/TSP). This chain uses TRBV5-1 with TRBJ1-2; perhaps TRBD1 as D (5 bases). For the CDR3, the DNA is TGCGCCAGCAGCCCGACCCAGGGTCATGGCTACACCTTC. Translated, it gives CASSPTQGHGYTF.